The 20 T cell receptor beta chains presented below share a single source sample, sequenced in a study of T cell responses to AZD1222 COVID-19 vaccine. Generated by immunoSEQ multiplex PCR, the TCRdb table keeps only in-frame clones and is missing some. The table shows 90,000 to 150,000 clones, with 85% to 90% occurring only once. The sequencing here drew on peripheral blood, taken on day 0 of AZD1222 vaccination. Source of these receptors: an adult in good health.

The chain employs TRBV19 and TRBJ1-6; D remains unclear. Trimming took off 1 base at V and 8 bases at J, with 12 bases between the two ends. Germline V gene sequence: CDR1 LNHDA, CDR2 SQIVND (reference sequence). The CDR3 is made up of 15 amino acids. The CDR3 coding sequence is TGTGCCAGTAGTATAGGCGGTCGCCCAGATTCACCCCTCCACTTT. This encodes CASSIGGRPDSPLHF.

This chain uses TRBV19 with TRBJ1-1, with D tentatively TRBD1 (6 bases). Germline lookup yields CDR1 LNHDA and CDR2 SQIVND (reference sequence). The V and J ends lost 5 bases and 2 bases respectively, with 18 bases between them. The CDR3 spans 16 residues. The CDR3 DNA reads TGTGCCAGTAGTCCAGACAGGCCCTTCACTAACACTGAAGCTTTCTTT. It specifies CASSPDRPFTNTEAFF.

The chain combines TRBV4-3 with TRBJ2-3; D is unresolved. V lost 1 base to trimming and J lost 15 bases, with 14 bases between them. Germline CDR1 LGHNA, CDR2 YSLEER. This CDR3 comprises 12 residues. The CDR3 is CASSQGNLHLYF. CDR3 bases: TGCGCCAGCAGCCAAGGCAACCTCCACCTATATTTT.

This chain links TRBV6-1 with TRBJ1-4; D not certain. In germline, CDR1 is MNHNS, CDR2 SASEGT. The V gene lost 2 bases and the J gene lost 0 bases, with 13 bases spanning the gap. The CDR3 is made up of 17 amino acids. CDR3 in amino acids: CASSEQGQDATNEKLFF. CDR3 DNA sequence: TGTGCCAGCAGTGAACAAGGGCAGGATGCAACTAATGAAAAACTGTTTTTT.

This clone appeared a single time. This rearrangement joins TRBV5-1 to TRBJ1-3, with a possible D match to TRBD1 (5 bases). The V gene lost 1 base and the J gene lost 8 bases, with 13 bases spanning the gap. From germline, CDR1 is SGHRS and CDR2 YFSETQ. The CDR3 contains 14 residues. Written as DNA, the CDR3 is TGCGCCAGCAGCTTGTCCCCAGGGACGTACACCATATATTTT. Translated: CASSLSPGTYTIYF. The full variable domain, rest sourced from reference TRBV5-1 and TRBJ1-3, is KAGVTQTPRYLIKTRGQQVTLSCSPISGHRSVSWYQQTPGQGLQFLFEYFSETQRNKGNFPGRFSGRQFSNSRSEMNVSTLELGDSALYLCASSLSPGTYTIYFGEGSWLTVV.

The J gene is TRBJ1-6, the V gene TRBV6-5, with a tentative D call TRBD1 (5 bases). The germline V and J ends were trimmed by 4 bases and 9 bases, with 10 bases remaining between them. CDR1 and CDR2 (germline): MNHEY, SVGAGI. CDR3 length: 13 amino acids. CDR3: CASSFRQLSPLHF. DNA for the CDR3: TGTGCCAGCAGTTTTCGACAGCTTTCACCCCTCCACTTT.

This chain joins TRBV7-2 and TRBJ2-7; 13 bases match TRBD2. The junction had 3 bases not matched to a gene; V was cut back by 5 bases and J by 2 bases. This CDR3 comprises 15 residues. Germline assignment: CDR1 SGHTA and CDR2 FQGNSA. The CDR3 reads CASSQLAGGPYEQYF. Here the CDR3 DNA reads TGTGCCAGCAGCCAACTAGCGGGGGGGCCCTACGAGCAGTACTTC.

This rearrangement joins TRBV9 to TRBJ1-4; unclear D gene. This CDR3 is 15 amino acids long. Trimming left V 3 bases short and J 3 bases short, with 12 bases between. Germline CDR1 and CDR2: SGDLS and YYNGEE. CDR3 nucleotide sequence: TGTGCCAGCAGCGGAACGGGGTTGGCTAATGAAAAACTGTTTTTT. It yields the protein CASSGTGLANEKLFF.

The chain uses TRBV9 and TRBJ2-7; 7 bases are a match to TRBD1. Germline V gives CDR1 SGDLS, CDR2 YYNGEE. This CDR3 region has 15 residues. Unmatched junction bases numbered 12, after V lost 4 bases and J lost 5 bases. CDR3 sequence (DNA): TGTGCCAGCAGCCCCTCAGGACAGGTGTGGAACGAGCAGTACTTC. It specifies CASSPSGQVWNEQYF.

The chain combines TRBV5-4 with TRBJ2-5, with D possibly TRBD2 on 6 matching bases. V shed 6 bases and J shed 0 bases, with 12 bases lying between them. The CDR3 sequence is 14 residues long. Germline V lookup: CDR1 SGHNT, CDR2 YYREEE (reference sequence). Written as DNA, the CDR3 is TGTGCCAGCACCGCGAGGAGGGACCAAGAGACCCAGTACTTC. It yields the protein CASTARRDQETQYF.

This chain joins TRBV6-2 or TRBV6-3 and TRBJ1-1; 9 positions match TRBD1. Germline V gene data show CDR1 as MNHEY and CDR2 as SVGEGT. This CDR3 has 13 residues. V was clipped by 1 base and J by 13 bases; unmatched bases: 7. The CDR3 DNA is TGTGCCAGCAGTTACTACGGACAGGGGAAAGGTTTCTTT. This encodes CASSYYGQGKGFF.

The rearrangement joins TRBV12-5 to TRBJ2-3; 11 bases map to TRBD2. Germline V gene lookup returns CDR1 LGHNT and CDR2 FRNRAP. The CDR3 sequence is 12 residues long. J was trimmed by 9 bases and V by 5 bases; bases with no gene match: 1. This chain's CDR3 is CASGRTSGTQYF. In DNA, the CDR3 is TGTGCTAGTGGTCGGACTAGCGGGACGCAGTATTTT.

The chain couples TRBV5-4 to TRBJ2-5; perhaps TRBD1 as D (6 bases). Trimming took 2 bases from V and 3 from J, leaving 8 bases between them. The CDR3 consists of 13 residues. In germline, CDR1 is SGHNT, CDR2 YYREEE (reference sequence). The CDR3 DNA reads TGTGCCAGCAGCTTAGGGGGTGAAGAGACCCAGTACTTC. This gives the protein CASSLGGEETQYF.

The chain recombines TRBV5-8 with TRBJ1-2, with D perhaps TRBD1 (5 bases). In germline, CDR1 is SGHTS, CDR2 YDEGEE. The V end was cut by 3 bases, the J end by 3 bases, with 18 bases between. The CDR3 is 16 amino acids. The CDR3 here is CASSSGTPVLDYGYTF. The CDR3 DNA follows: TGTGCCAGCAGCTCTGGGACGCCAGTCTTAGACTATGGCTACACCTTC.

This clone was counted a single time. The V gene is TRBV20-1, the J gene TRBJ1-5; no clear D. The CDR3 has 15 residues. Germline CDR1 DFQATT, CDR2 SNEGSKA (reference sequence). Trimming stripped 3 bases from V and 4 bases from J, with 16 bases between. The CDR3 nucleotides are TGCAGTGCTAGTCCCAATGGGATAGGGAATCAGCCCCAGCATTTT. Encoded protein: CSASPNGIGNQPQHF.

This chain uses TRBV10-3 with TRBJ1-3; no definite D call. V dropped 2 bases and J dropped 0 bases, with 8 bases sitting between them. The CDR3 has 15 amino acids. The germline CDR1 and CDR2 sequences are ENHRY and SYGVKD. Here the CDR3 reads CAISEDVSSGNTIYF. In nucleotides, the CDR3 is TGTGCCATCAGTGAGGATGTTAGCTCTGGAAACACCATATATTTT.

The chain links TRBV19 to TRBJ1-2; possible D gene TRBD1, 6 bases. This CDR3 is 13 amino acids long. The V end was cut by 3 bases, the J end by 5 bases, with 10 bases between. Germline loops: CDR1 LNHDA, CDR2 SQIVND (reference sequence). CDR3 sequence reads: CASSMDRLYGYTF. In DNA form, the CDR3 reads TGTGCCAGTAGTATGGACAGATTATATGGCTACACCTTC.

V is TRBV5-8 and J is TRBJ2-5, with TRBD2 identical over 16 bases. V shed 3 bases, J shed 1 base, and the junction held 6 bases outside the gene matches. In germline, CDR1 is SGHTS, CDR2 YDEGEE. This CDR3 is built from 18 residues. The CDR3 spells CASSSAGTSGGAQETQYF. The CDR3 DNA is TGTGCCAGCAGCTCGGCCGGGACTAGCGGGGGGGCCCAAGAGACCCAGTACTTC.

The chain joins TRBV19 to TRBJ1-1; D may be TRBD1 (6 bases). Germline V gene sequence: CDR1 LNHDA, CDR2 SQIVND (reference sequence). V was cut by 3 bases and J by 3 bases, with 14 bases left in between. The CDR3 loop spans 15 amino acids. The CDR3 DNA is TGTGCCAGTAGTATGGCACCTCAGGGGTACACTGAAGCTTTCTTT. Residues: CASSMAPQGYTEAFF.

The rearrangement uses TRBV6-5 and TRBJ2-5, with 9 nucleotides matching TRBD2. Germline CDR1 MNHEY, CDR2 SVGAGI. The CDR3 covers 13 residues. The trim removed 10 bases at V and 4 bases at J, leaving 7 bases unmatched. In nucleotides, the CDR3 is TGTGCCACTAGCGCGGGGGGGGGAGAGACCCAGTACTTC. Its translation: CATSAGGGETQYF.